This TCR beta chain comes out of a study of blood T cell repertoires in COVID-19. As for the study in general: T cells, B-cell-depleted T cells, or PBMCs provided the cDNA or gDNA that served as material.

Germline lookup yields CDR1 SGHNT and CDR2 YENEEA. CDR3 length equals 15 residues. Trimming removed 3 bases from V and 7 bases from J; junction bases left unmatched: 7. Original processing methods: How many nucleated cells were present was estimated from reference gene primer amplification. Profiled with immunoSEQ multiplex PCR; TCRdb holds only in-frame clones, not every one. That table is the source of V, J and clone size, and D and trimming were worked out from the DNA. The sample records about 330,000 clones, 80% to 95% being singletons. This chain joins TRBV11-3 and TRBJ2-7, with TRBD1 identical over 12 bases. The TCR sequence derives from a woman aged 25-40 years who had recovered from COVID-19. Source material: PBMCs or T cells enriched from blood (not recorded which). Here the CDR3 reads CASSFAGQGAGEQYF. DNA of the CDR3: TGTGCCAGCAGCTTTGCGGGACAGGGGGCAGGGGAGCAGTACTTC.